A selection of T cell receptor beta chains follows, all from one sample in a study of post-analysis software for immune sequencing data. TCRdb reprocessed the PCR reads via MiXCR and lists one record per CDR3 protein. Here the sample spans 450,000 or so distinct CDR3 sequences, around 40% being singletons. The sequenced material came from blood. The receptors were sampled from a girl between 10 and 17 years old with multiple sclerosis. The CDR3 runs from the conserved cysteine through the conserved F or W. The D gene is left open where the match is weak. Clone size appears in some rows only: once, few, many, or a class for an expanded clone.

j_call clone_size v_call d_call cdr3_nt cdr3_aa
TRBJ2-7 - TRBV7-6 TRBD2 TGTGCCAGCAGCTTAGGGTCGACTAGCGGGATAGCGTACGAGCAGTACTTC CASSLGSTSGIAYEQYF
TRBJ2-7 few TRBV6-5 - TGTGCCAGCAGTCTGGAATCTACCTACGAGCAGTACTTC CASSLESTYEQYF
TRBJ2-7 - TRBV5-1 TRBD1 TGCGCCAGCAGCCACGAACACGACAGGGGGTACGAGCAGTACTTC CASSHEHDRGYEQYF
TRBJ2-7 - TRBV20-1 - TGCAGTGCTAGTAGCTCCTACGAGCAGTACTTC CSASSSYEQYF
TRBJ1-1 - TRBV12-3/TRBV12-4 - TGTGCCAGCAGTTTCGGGGGGCAGGCTGAAGCTTTCTTT CASSFGGQAEAFF
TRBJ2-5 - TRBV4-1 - TGCGCCAGCAGCCAAGAAATCGGGAGTCCTCCAGAGACCCAGTACTTC CASSQEIGSPPETQYF
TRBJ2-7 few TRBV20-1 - TGCAGTGCCAAAAATACATTCCGGGACCCATCCCAATTCCTCTACGAGCAGTACTTC CSAKNTFRDPSQFLYEQYF
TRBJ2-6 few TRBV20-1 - TGCAGTGCTGGGGACTTCTCTGGGGCCAACGTCCTGACTTTC CSAGDFSGANVLTF
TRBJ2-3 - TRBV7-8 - TGTGCCAGCGCACTGGGCGGAGGGAGCACAGATACGCAGTATTTT CASALGGGSTDTQYF
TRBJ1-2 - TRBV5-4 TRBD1 TGTGCCAGCAGCGCCTGGACAGGGGGCGCGTACTATGGCTACACCTTC CASSAWTGGAYYGYTF
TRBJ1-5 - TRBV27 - TGTGCCAGCAGTTTATCGAGAGGGGACTATGGCAATCAGCCCCAGCATTTT CASSLSRGDYGNQPQHF
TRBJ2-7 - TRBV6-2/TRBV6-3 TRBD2 TGTGCCAGCAGTCAGGGGACTAGCGGAGATTCCTACGAGCAGTACTTC CASSQGTSGDSYEQYF
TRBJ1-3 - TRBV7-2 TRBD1 TGTGCCACAGGGACAGACTCTGGAAACACCATATATTTT CATGTDSGNTIYF
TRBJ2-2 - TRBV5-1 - TGCGCCAGCAGGAAACCGGGACTGAGCGTCGGGGAGCTGTTTTTT CASRKPGLSVGELFF
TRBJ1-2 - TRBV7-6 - TGTGCCAGCAGCTTATCCCCAGGACGTGGCTACACCTTC CASSLSPGRGYTF
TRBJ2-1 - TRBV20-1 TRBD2 TGCAGTGCTAGAGAGGCTAGCGGGAACAATGAGCAGTTCTTC CSAREASGNNEQFF
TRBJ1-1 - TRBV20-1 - TGCAGTGCTAGAGAATGGGGGGTGGGCACTGAAGCTTTCTTT CSAREWGVGTEAFF
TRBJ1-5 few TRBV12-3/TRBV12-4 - TGTGCCAGCAGTTTAGGGACATATAGCAATCAGCCCCAGCATTTT CASSLGTYSNQPQHF
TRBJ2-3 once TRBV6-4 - TGTGCCAGCAGTGATGCCCGGGCAGCGCAGTATTTT CASSDARAAQYF
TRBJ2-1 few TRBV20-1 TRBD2 TGCAGTGCTAGAGAGACTAGCGGAAGCTCCTACAATGAGCAGGTCTTC CSARETSGSSYNEQVF
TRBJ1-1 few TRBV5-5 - TGTGCCAGCAGCTTAGAGGGGCCTTTGAACACTGAAGCTTTCTTT CASSLEGPLNTEAFF
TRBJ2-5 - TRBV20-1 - TGCAGTGCTAACAAGGCACAGGCCCGAGAGACCCAGTACTTC CSANKAQARETQYF
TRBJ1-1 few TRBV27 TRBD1 TGTGCCAGCAGTGGGACAGCAATGAACACTGAAGCTTTCTTT CASSGTAMNTEAFF
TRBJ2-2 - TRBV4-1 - TGCGCCAGCAGGGAGTTAAACACCGGGGAGCTGTTTTTT CASRELNTGELFF
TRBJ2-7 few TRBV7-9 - TGTGCCAGCAGCTTGGCCGGGACCGCCTACGAGCAGTACTTC CASSLAGTAYEQYF
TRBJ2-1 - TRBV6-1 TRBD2 TGTGCCAGCAGTAAACTAGCGGGGCACAATGAGCAGTTCTTC CASSKLAGHNEQFF
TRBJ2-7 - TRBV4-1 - TGCGCCAGCAGCCAGGAGCGGGTGCAGTCCTACGAGCAGTACTTC CASSQERVQSYEQYF
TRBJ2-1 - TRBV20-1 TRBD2 TGCAGTGCTAGCCGAGGACTAGCGGGAGGATACAATGAGCAGTTCTTC CSASRGLAGGYNEQFF
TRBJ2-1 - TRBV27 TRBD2 TGTGTCAGCAGCCCAGGACTAGCGGGAGGGTACTCCTACAATGAGCAGTTCTTC CVSSPGLAGGYSYNEQFF
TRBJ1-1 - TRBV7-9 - TGTGCCAGCAGCTACTCGGACTACGAAGCTTTCTTT CASSYSDYEAFF
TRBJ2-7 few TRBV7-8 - TGTGCCACCGACAGGGGAGGGGATAAATACGAGCAGTACTTC CATDRGGDKYEQYF
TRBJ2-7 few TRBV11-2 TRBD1 TGTGCCAGCAGCTTAGAAGGGACAGGTACATCCTACGAGCAGTACTTC CASSLEGTGTSYEQYF
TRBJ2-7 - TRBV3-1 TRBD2 TGTGCCAGCAGCCAGGGCGGGAGATACGAGCAGTACTTC CASSQGGRYEQYF
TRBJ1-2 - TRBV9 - TGTGCCAGCAGCCCTTCCTCCAGGTCAGCTAACTATGGCTACACCTTC CASSPSSRSANYGYTF
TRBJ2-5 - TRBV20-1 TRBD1 TGCAGTGCAAAAAGACAGGGGGGGACCCAAGAGACCCAGTACTTC CSAKRQGGTQETQYF
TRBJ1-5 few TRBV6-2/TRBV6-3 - TGTGCCAGCAGGCCCCCTGGGAATAGCAATCAGCCCCAGCATTTT CASRPPGNSNQPQHF
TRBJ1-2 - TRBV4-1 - TGCGCCAGCAGCCAAGAAGACGGCTATGGCTACACCTTC CASSQEDGYGYTF